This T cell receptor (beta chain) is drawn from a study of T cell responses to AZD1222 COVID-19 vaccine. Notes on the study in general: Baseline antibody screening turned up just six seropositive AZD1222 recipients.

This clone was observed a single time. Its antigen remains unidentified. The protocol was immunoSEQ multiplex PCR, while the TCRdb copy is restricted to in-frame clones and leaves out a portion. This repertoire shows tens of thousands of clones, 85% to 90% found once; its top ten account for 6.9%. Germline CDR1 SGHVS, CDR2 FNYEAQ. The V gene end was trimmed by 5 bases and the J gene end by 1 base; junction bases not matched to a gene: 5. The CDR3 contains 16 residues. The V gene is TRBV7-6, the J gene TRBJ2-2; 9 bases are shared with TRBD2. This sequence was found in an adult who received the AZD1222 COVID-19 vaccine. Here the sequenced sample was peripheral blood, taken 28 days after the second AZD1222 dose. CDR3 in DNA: TGTGCCAGCAGCCCGAGTAGCGGGAGGAACACCGGGGAGCTGTTTTTT. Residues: CASSPSSGRNTGELFF.